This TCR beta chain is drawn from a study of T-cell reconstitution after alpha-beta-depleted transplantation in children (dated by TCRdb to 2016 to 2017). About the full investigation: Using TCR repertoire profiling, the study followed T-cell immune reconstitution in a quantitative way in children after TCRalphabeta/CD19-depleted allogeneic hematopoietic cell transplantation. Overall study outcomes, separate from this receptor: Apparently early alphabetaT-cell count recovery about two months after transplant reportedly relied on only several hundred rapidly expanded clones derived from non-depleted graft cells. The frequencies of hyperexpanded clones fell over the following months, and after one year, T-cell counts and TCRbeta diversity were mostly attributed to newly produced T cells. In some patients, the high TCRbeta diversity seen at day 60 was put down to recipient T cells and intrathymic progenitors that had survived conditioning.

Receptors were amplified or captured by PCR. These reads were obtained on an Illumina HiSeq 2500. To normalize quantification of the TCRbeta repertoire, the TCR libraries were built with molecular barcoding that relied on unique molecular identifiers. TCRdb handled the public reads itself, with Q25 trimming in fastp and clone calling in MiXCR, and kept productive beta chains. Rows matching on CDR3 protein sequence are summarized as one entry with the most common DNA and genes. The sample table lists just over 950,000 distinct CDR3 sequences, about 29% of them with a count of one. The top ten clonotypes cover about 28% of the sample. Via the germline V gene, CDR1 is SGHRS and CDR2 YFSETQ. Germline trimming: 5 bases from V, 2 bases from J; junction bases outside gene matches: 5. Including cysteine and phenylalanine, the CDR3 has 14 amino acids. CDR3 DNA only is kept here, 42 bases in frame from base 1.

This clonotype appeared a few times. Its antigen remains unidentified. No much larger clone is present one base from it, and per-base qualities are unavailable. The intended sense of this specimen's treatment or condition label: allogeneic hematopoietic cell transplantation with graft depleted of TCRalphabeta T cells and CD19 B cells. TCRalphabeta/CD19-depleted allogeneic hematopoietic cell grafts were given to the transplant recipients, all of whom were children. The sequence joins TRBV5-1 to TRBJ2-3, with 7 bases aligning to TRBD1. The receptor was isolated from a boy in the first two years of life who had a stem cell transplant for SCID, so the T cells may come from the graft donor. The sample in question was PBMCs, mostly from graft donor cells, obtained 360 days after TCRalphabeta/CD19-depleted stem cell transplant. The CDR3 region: CASRPGQHTDTQYF. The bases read TGCGCCAGCAGACCGGGACAGCACACAGATACGCAGTATTTT. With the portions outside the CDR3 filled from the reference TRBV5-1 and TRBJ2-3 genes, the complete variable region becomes KAGVTQTPRYLIKTRGQQVTLSCSPISGHRSVSWYQQTPGQGLQFLFEYFSETQRNKGNFPGRFSGRQFSNSRSEMNVSTLELGDSALYLCASRPGQHTDTQYFGPGTRLTVL.